This is a list of T cell receptor beta chains from one sample in a study of blood T cell repertoires in COVID-19. Produced via immunoSEQ multiplex PCR; TCRdb's table is partial and in-frame only. The sample consists of 65,000 to 85,000 clones, approximately 90% of them appearing once. Sequenced sample: peripheral blood. The receptors come from a man in his fifties or sixties with acute or convalescent COVID-19. Both conserved end residues are part of each CDR3. D genes are given only for firm matches. Clone size is given for some rows only: seen once, a few or many times, or a class if the clone is expanded.

v_call	d_call	clone_size	j_call	cdr3_nt	cdr3_aa
TRBV6-5	TRBD1	-	TRBJ1-5	TGTGCCAGCAACAAGGACAGGGGGCTTCAGCCCCAGCATTTT	CASNKDRGLQPQHF
TRBV7-3	TRBD2	-	TRBJ2-5	TGTGCCAGCAGCTTAAGGGAGGGAGAGACCCAGTACTTC	CASSLREGETQYF
TRBV11-3	TRBD2	-	TRBJ2-2	TGTGCCAGCGGGGCAGGGGCCGCGGGAGGGGACACCGGGGAGCTGTTTTTT	CASGAGAAGGDTGELFF
TRBV14	TRBD2	-	TRBJ2-1	TGTGCCAGCAGGGGGACTAGTTTCGCTGAGCAGTTCTTC	CASRGTSFAEQFF
TRBV7-2	TRBD1	-	TRBJ1-5	TGTGCCAGCAGCTTAGGGACAGGTGTAAGCAATCAGCCCCAGCATTTT	CASSLGTGVSNQPQHF
TRBV18	-	once	TRBJ1-2	TGTGCCAGCTCACCAGGGAGCGAATCCTATGGCTACACCTTC	CASSPGSESYGYTF
TRBV7-6	-	once	TRBJ2-7	TGTGCCAGCAGCTTTAATCTGGACTATCATCAGTACTTC	CASSFNLDYHQYF
TRBV6-2/TRBV6-3	TRBD1	-	TRBJ2-3	TGTGCCAGCAGTTACTCTGGACAGGGGGCATCAGATACGCAGTATTTT	CASSYSGQGASDTQYF
TRBV5-1	TRBD2	-	TRBJ2-3	TGCGCCAGCAGCTTGTTTGGCGGGAGTGGCACAGATACGCAGTATTTT	CASSLFGGSGTDTQYF
TRBV6-5	-	-	TRBJ1-1	TGTGCCAGCTTCCTCGGCGGCATGAACACTGAAGCTTTCTTT	CASFLGGMNTEAFF
TRBV5-1	-	-	TRBJ2-2	TGCGCCAGCAGTTGGGGGGTTCTAAAGACAGGGAGAAACACCGGGGAGCTGTTTTTT	CASSWGVLKTGRNTGELFF
TRBV6-1	-	-	TRBJ1-1	TGTGCCAGCAGTGAACCGGGACACCAGAACACTGAAGCTTTCTTT	CASSEPGHQNTEAFF
TRBV4-2	-	-	TRBJ2-7	TGTGCCAGCAGCCAAGTTTTCGGAGGCTACGAGCAGTACTTC	CASSQVFGGYEQYF
TRBV5-4	-	-	TRBJ2-2	TGTGCCAGCAGCTTGGCCCTAGCCGACACCGGGGAGCTGTTTTTT	CASSLALADTGELFF
TRBV11-2	-	-	TRBJ2-2	TGTGCCAGCAGCTTAGAGGTAGTTCCCACCGGGGAGCTGTTTTTT	CASSLEVVPTGELFF
TRBV23-1	-	-	TRBJ1-2	TGCGCCAGCAAGTTGACAGGTGTGGATGGCTACACCTTC	CASKLTGVDGYTF
TRBV24-1	-	-	TRBJ1-5	TGTGCCACCAGTGATGGACAGAGCAATCAGCCCCAGCATTTT	CATSDGQSNQPQHF
TRBV30	-	-	TRBJ2-2	TGTGCCTCAGCAGGCTCTAACGCCGGGGAGCTGTTTTTT	CASAGSNAGELFF
TRBV12-5	TRBD1	-	TRBJ2-1	TGTGCTAGTGGTCTCCGGACAGGCAGTCGGGATGAGCAGTTCTTC	CASGLRTGSRDEQFF
TRBV7-2	TRBD1	-	TRBJ1-2	TGTGCCAGCAGTCCCGGGACAGGGGGCAATGGCTATGGCTACACCTTC	CASSPGTGGNGYGYTF
TRBV4-3	-	-	TRBJ1-2	TGCGCCAGCAGCCAAGATTGGGGGGTAGGCTATGGCTACACCTTC	CASSQDWGVGYGYTF
TRBV3-1/TRBV3-2	TRBD1	-	TRBJ2-5	TGTGCCAGCCTCCAGGGGGACAGGAGCCAAGAGACCCAGTACTTC	CASLQGDRSQETQYF
TRBV6-5	TRBD1	few	TRBJ1-6	TGTGCCAGCAGCCGACAGGGAGAGACTAATTCACCCCTCCACTTT	CASSRQGETNSPLHF
TRBV6-6	TRBD1	-	TRBJ1-2	TGTGCCAGCAGCCCCACAGGGGACTATGGCTACACCTTC	CASSPTGDYGYTF
TRBV29-1	-	-	TRBJ2-1	TGCAGCGTTGAAACCCGGGGGTCCCCCTACAATGAGCAGTTCTTC	CSVETRGSPYNEQFF
TRBV25-1	TRBD1	-	TRBJ1-1	TGTGCCAGCAGTGTAAACAGGGGAGGATACACTGAAGCTTTCTTT	CASSVNRGGYTEAFF
TRBV29-1	-	-	TRBJ2-5	TGCAGCGTTGGCGGGGACCAAGAGACCCAGTACTTC	CSVGGDQETQYF
TRBV6-5	TRBD1	-	TRBJ1-6	TGTGCCAGCAGCGGGACAGACAATTCACCCCTCCACTTT	CASSGTDNSPLHF
TRBV2	-	-	TRBJ1-3	TGTGCCAGCAGAGGGGCCCTACACTCTGGAAACACCATATATTTT	CASRGALHSGNTIYF
TRBV27	-	-	TRBJ2-5	TGTGCCAGCAGTTTAAACAGGGCGCCTGGAGAGACCCAGTACTTC	CASSLNRAPGETQYF
TRBV28	-	-	TRBJ1-6	TGTGCCAGCAGTACATCGACAGGCCCAGATTCACCCCTCCACTTT	CASSTSTGPDSPLHF
TRBV6-2/TRBV6-3	-	-	TRBJ2-2	TGTGCCAGCAGTTACGGGGGGGCTAGCGGGAACACCGGGGAGCTGTTTTTT	CASSYGGASGNTGELFF
TRBV18	-	once	TRBJ1-1	TGTGCCAGCTCACCGACCGGAGCGAACACTGAAGCTTTCTTT	CASSPTGANTEAFF
TRBV18	TRBD2	-	TRBJ2-3	TGTGCCAGCTCACCCCTAGCGGGAGGGCCAGATACGCAGTATTTT	CASSPLAGGPDTQYF
TRBV19	TRBD1	-	TRBJ2-5	TGTGCCAGTAGTCCTTGGGACAGTGAGGAGACCCAGTACTTC	CASSPWDSEETQYF
TRBV6-5	-	-	TRBJ1-6	TGTGCCAGCAAGGAGAGCTCCTATAATTCACCCCTCCACTTT	CASKESSYNSPLHF
TRBV5-1	TRBD1	-	TRBJ1-1	TGCGCCAGCAGCTTGTTGGCAGGGGGCATCGGAACTGAAGCTTTCTTT	CASSLLAGGIGTEAFF
TRBV6-5	-	-	TRBJ2-3	TGTGCCAGCAGTCCCCTTGGGGGGAGTGCAGATACGCAGTATTTT	CASSPLGGSADTQYF
TRBV6-5	-	-	TRBJ1-1	TGTGCCAGCAGTTTGGGCAGGGCAATGAACACTGAAGCTTTCTTT	CASSLGRAMNTEAFF
TRBV5-1	TRBD1	-	TRBJ1-1	TGCGCCAGCAGCTGGATGGACAGGGTGAACACTGAAGCTTTCTTT	CASSWMDRVNTEAFF
TRBV7-6	-	-	TRBJ1-6	TGTGCCAGCAGTTTCTCCTTGGGCATAAATTCACCCCTCCACTTT	CASSFSLGINSPLHF
TRBV15	TRBD2	-	TRBJ2-1	TGTGCCACCAGGTCGCCACTAGCGGGAACATACAATGAGCAGTTCTTC	CATRSPLAGTYNEQFF
TRBV7-2	-	few	TRBJ1-1	TGTGCCAGCAGCTTAAAAACTTACACTGAAGCTTTCTTT	CASSLKTYTEAFF
TRBV5-1	-	-	TRBJ1-2	TGCGCCAGCAGCTTGGTCGGTGGGGCAGAATATGGCTACACCTTC	CASSLVGGAEYGYTF
TRBV9	-	-	TRBJ1-6	TGTGCCAGCAGCGTAGAGGGTTCGGGGAATTCACCCCTCCACTTT	CASSVEGSGNSPLHF
TRBV6-5	-	-	TRBJ1-3	TGTGCCAGCAATTTACGGGGGAGTGCTGGAAACACCATATATTTT	CASNLRGSAGNTIYF
TRBV24-1	-	-	TRBJ1-5	TGTGCCACCAGTTTCGGGGGGGCCAATCAGCCCCAGCATTTT	CATSFGGANQPQHF
TRBV3-1/TRBV3-2	-	-	TRBJ1-2	TGTGCCAGCAGCCAAGGAGGGAACTATGGCTACACCTTC	CASSQGGNYGYTF
TRBV4-3	-	-	TRBJ1-4	TGCGCCAGCAGCCAAGATAGGGACGGGACTGATGAAAAACTGTTTTTT	CASSQDRDGTDEKLFF
TRBV28	-	-	TRBJ2-7	TGTGCCAGCAGTTTTCTGGAGGGAACCCTTAACTACGAGCAGTACTTC	CASSFLEGTLNYEQYF